The 27 T cell receptor beta chains in this list originate from one sample, sequenced in a study of human T cells and chemical hapten exposure. Indicated time point: patch test 1, 2 weeks after DPC sensitization. Treatment indicated: therapeutic diphenylcyclopropenone sensitization with weekly scalp DPC. TCRdb used MiXCR to reprocess the RACE reads, holding one entry per CDR3 protein. The data hold tens of thousands of distinct CDR3 sequences, with approximately 12% observed a single time. The specimen comprised whole blood, sampled in connection with sensitization to the hapten diphenylcyclopropenone (DPC). These receptor sequences come from a woman in her fifties or sixties with alopecia areata. Some clones in this sample may be carry-over from other donors' samples.

This clonotype occurred a few times. V gene TRBV7-6 combines with J gene TRBJ2-3, with TRBD2 matching over 10 bases. The junction had 6 bases not matched to a gene; V was cut back by 1 base and J by 2 bases. The length of the CDR3 is 17 residues. CDR1 is SGHVS and CDR2 is FNYEAQ in the germline V gene. CDR3 DNA sequence: TGTGCCAGCAGCTTAGAGGGTAGCGGGGGGCACACAGATACGCAGTATTTT. Amino acid sequence: CASSLEGSGGHTDTQYF.

This clonotype was recorded at least ten times. This sequence joins TRBV20-1 and TRBJ2-7; D is unclear. V lost 5 bases and J lost 3, with 20 bases in between. The CDR3 covers 15 residues. Per the germline V gene, CDR1 is DFQATT and CDR2 is SNEGSKA (reference sequence). CDR3 protein: CSALTNPRGVYEQYF. The CDR3 DNA sequence: TGCAGTGCTCTTACCAATCCTCGCGGAGTCTACGAGCAGTACTTC.

The rearrangement uses TRBV27 and TRBJ2-5; 15 nucleotides match TRBD2. Germline V lookup: CDR1 MNHEY, CDR2 SMNVEV (reference sequence). This CDR3 is 17 amino acids long. J gave up 2 bases and V 4 bases, and 5 bases lay outside the gene matches. The CDR3 DNA sequence: TGTGCCAGCAGTTCGGGACTAGCGGGGGGATTACAAGAGACCCAGTACTTC. Amino acid sequence: CASSSGLAGGLQETQYF.

The rearrangement links TRBV10-3 to TRBJ2-7; maybe TRBD2 (5 bases). Germline CDR1 and CDR2: ENHRY and SYGVKD. The CDR3 length is 13 residues. Between the trimmed V and J ends, which lost 6 bases and 2 bases, there was a span of 11 bases. CDR3 DNA sequence: TGTGCCATCAGGCAGGACTCTCCCTACGAGCAGTACTTC. This encodes CAIRQDSPYEQYF.

This clonotype was seen only a few times. CDR3 sequence: CASSLDMTSYEQYF. The DNA of the CDR3 is TGTGCCAGCAGCTTAGACATGACTTCCTACGAGCAGTACTTC. This chain uses TRBV7-3 with TRBJ2-7; no definite D call. CDR1 SGHTA and CDR2 FQGTGA come from the germline V gene. Between the trimmed V and J ends, which lost 2 bases and 1 base, there was a span of 9 bases. This CDR3 has 14 amino acids.

The table lists this clonotype with many counts. The chain links TRBV12-3 or TRBV12-4 to TRBJ1-1; D remains ambiguous. V lost 2 bases to trimming and J lost 6 bases, with 13 bases between them. This CDR3 spans 14 amino acids. For the CDR3, the DNA is TGTGCCAGCAGTTTATTCGGGGTGAGGCCTGAAGCTTTCTTT. Its translation is CASSLFGVRPEAFF.

The table lists this clonotype with many counts. The rearrangement links TRBV12-2 to TRBJ2-6; the DNA was not compared with TRBD1, the D call given in the table. TRBV12-2 corresponds to a pseudogene. The CDR3 runs to 15 residues. The CDR3 DNA sequence: TGTGCAAGTCGAATCACCCCGGCTGGGGCCAACGTCCTGACTTTC. This codes for CASRITPAGANVLTF.

This clonotype was observed at least ten times. The rearrangement uses TRBV7-9 and TRBJ2-3; 7 bases are a match to TRBD2. Trimming removed 0 bases from V and 6 bases from J; junction bases left unmatched: 9. The germline gives CDR1 SEHNR, CDR2 FQNEAQ (reference sequence). The CDR3 length is 16 residues. CDR3 sequence reads: CASSLAEWRGRDTQYF. As DNA, the CDR3 is TGTGCCAGCAGCTTAGCTGAATGGCGGGGGAGGGATACGCAGTATTTT.

This clonotype was seen ten or more times. V gene TRBV29-1 combines with J gene TRBJ1-2, with a weak D call TRBD1 (5 bases). Trimming took 4 bases from V and 3 from J, leaving 15 bases between them. This CDR3 is built from 14 residues. Germline V gene sequence: CDR1 SQVTM, CDR2 ANQGSEA. The CDR3 reads CSVASQGRDYGYTF. The CDR3 region has the DNA TGCAGCGTTGCCAGTCAGGGACGGGACTATGGCTACACCTTC.

This clonotype came up many times. J is TRBJ2-1 and V is TRBV7-6, with D perhaps matching TRBD2 (7 bases). This CDR3 region has 15 residues. Germline V gene lookup returns CDR1 SGHVS and CDR2 FNYEAQ. Trimming shortened V by 5 bases and J by 2 bases, and 13 bases separated the two germline ends. For the CDR3, the DNA is TGTGCCAGCAGCCCTGGGGGGGCAACCTACAATGAGCAGTTCTTC. Protein product: CASSPGGATYNEQFF. The whole variable domain, remainder taken from reference TRBV7-6 and TRBJ2-1, is GAGVSQSPRYKVTKRGQDVALRCDPISGHVSLYWYRQALGQGPEFLTYFNYEAQQDKSGLPNDRFSAERPEGSISTLTIQRTEQRDSAMYRCASSPGGATYNEQFFGPGTRLTVL.

This clonotype was picked up many times. The rearrangement links TRBV10-3 to TRBJ2-7, with D possibly being TRBD1 (6 bases). The V end lost 5 bases, the J end lost 3 bases, and 11 bases lay between the germline ends. Germline V CDR1 and CDR2: ENHRY, SYGVKD. The CDR3 sequence is 13 residues long. The CDR3 is CAISRQEVYEQYF. The CDR3 region has the DNA TGTGCCATCAGTCGACAGGAGGTCTACGAGCAGTACTTC.

The genes are TRBV13 and TRBJ2-3; TRBD2 agrees at 8 bases. The CDR3 runs 15 residues. Germline CDR1 reads PRHDT; CDR2 reads FYEKMQ (reference sequence). V shed 1 base and J 9 bases; nucleotides not matched to a gene: 9. The CDR3 DNA follows: TGTGCCAGCAGCTTAGCGGGGGGGCCTTGGATGACGCAGTATTTT. Its protein is CASSLAGGPWMTQYF.

This clonotype was counted ten times or more. The gene calls are TRBV7-2 and TRBJ1-2, with a tentative D call TRBD1 (6 bases). Trimming pared 5 bases from V and 7 bases from J, leaving 14 bases between. The CDR3 loop spans 13 amino acids. Germline CDR1 reads SGHTA; CDR2 reads FQGNSA. The CDR3 DNA follows: TGTGCCAGCAGCCAGGGGAGGGTTTTTGGCTACACCTTC. Translation gives CASSQGRVFGYTF.

This clonotype appeared many times. This sequence joins TRBV2 and TRBJ1-4; possibly TRBD1 for D (6 bases). Deletions cut 8 bases from V and 2 bases from J, with 15 bases between. CDR1 and CDR2 (germline): SNHLY, FYNNEI. The CDR3 has 15 amino acids. CDR3 DNA: TGTGCCAGCGGGGACATAGGGGGGACTAATGAAAAACTGTTTTTT. Amino acids: CASGDIGGTNEKLFF. The variable domain in full, with the rest retrieved from reference TRBV2 and TRBJ1-4, is EPEVTQTPSHQVTQMGQEVILRCVPISNHLYFYWYRQILGQKVEFLVSFYNNEISEKSEIFDDQFSVERPDGSNFTLKIRSTKLEDSAMYFCASGDIGGTNEKLFFGSGTQLSVL.

The chain recombines TRBV4-1 with TRBJ1-4, with no clear D. This CDR3 region has 14 residues. CDR1 is MGHRA and CDR2 is YSYEKL in the germline V gene. Trimming removed 4 bases at V and 9 bases at J, with 15 bases between. For the CDR3, the DNA is TGCGCCAGCAGCCCGGACCCCCGAAGCAAAAAACTGTTTTTT. Amino acids: CASSPDPRSKKLFF.

This clonotype was counted ten times or more. CDR3 sequence: CASSASGFHAQYF. The CDR3 coding sequence is TGTGCCAGCTCAGCCTCAGGGTTTCACGCGCAGTATTTT. The rearrangement links TRBV18 to TRBJ2-3; a weak D match, TRBD1 (5 bases). The CDR3 is 13 amino acids. Trimming pared 5 bases from V and 10 bases from J, leaving 16 bases between. Germline V gene sequence: CDR1 KGHSH, CDR2 LQKENI.

The CDR3 bases are TGCAGCGGGGGACGGACCGGGGAGCTGTTTTTT. Translated, it gives CSGGRTGELFF. This chain links TRBV29-1 with TRBJ2-2; either TRBD1 or TRBD2 may supply D (5 bases each). V dropped 7 bases and J dropped 5 bases, with 8 bases sitting between them. Germline V gene lookup returns CDR1 SQVTM and CDR2 ANQGSEA. The CDR3 spans 11 residues.

This clonotype has ten or more counts. The J gene is TRBJ2-4, the V gene TRBV10-3; the D is unclear. V lost 4 bases, J lost 0 bases, and 10 bases lay in between. Germline CDR1 is ENHRY and CDR2 is SYGVKD. The CDR3 length is 15 residues. The DNA of the CDR3 is TGTGCCATCAGTGCCACGCCGGTAGCCAAAAACATTCAGTACTTC. It yields the protein CAISATPVAKNIQYF.

This clonotype occurred many times. The rearrangement joins TRBV7-9 to TRBJ1-1; unclear D gene. This CDR3 region has 11 residues. Germline values: CDR1 SEHNR, CDR2 FQNEAQ (reference sequence). The ends were cut back, 1 base at V and 7 bases at J, with 4 bases in the middle. The CDR3 DNA is TGTGCCAGCAGCTTAGAGTTTGAAGCTTTCTTT. It is translated as CASSLEFEAFF.

This clonotype has just a few counts. The chain recombines TRBV29-1 with TRBJ1-2; D is ambiguous. Germline CDR1 is SQVTM and CDR2 is ANQGSEA. The V end was cut by 2 bases, the J end by 0 bases, with 7 bases between. This CDR3 region has 13 residues. Here the CDR3 DNA reads TGCAGCGTTGAACCCCAAGCTAACTATGGCTACACCTTC. Its translation is CSVEPQANYGYTF.

This clonotype was seen more than once but under ten times. The chain carries TRBV11-2 and TRBJ1-6, with D unresolved. Looked up from germline, CDR1 is SGHAT and CDR2 is FQNNGV. The CDR3 length is 15 residues. V gave up 0 bases and J gave up 7 bases, with 10 bases separating them. Here the CDR3 DNA reads TGTGCCAGCAGCTTAGATCAGACCGAGAATTCACCCCTCCACTTT. Translation: CASSLDQTENSPLHF.

This clonotype was seen a handful of times. A much larger clonotype is one base distant, so this may be a read error. The V gene is TRBV18, the J gene TRBJ2-3; TRBD2 matches at 8 bases. Germline values: CDR1 KGHSH, CDR2 LQKENI. The CDR3 runs 14 residues. As DNA, the CDR3 is TGTGTCAGCTCACTCCGGACTAGCTCAGATACGCAGTATTTT. The encoded protein is CVSSLRTSSDTQYF.

This clonotype was observed a few times. The rearrangement links TRBV11-2 to TRBJ1-1; D gene uncertain. The ends were cut back, 5 bases at V and 10 bases at J, with 17 bases in the middle. The CDR3 spans 13 residues. CDR1 is SGHAT and CDR2 is FQNNGV in the germline V gene. The CDR3: CASSTPRTLSAFF. CDR3 DNA sequence: TGTGCCAGCAGCACACCGCGGACTCTATCAGCTTTCTTT.

V usage is TRBV6-1 and J usage is TRBJ2-1, with TRBD1 matching 9 bases. CDR1 MNHNS and CDR2 SASEGT come from the germline V gene. After removal of 4 bases from V and 4 bases from J, the junction contained 2 bases not matched to a gene. The CDR3 covers 14 residues. The CDR3 is CASSGQGEYNEQFF. The CDR3 DNA reads TGTGCCAGCAGTGGACAGGGGGAATACAATGAGCAGTTCTTC.

The rearrangement uses TRBV3-1 and TRBJ1-2, with D possibly TRBD1 on 6 matching bases. From germline, CDR1 is LGHDT and CDR2 YNNKEL (reference sequence). V was shortened by 8 bases and J by 4 bases, with 20 bases between the two germline ends. This CDR3 region has 15 residues. The DNA for the CDR3 is TGTGCCAGCGCCATGGGAGACAGGAGAGTCTATGGCTACACCTTC. Its translation: CASAMGDRRVYGYTF.

This chain connects TRBV12-3 or TRBV12-4 to TRBJ2-1; 12 bases map to TRBD2. The CDR3 spans 16 residues. V lost 8 bases and J lost 7; bases outside the gene matches: 12. The CDR3 sequence: CASGSSGGADGNEQFF. CDR3 coding DNA: TGTGCCAGCGGATCTAGCGGGGGGGCCGATGGGAATGAGCAGTTCTTC.

This clonotype occurred a few times. Here the CDR3 DNA reads TGTGCCAGCAGTGAAGACAGGAATTATAATTCACCCCTCCACTTT. Translated, it gives CASSEDRNYNSPLHF. The gene calls are TRBV2 and TRBJ1-6, with a tentative D call TRBD1 (5 bases). The CDR3 has 15 amino acids. In germline, CDR1 is SNHLY, CDR2 FYNNEI. The V gene lost 1 base and the J gene lost 4 bases, with 8 bases spanning the gap. The full variable domain, its missing parts supplied by reference TRBV2 and TRBJ1-6, is EPEVTQTPSHQVTQMGQEVILRCVPISNHLYFYWYRQILGQKVEFLVSFYNNEISEKSEIFDDQFSVERPDGSNFTLKIRSTKLEDSAMYFCASSEDRNYNSPLHFGNGTRLTVT.